This is a list of T cell receptor beta chains from one sample in a study of OX40 agonist ivuxolimab in advanced cancers. The table came from immunoSEQ multiplex PCR; TCRdb's copy has only in-frame clones and leaves some out. The sample carries 82,000 or so clones, around nine tenths recorded once. The sequences come from CD4+ or CD8+ T cells sorted from blood, collected in a trial of the OX40 agonist ivuxolimab. Receptors originate from an adult with an advanced solid tumor such as melanoma, head and neck, liver or kidney cancer. CDR3s include the opening cysteine and the closing phenylalanine or tryptophan. Fields, in order: CDR3 protein, CDR3 DNA, V gene, clone size, J gene, CDR3 length, D gene. A D gene is named only where the DNA matches it firmly. Clone size is not always given. Where it is, it says once, few, many or a class for expanded clones.

CDR3aa: CASSVLGTTYGYTF
CDR3nt: TGTGCCAGCAGTGTACTAGGAACTACTTATGGCTACACCTTC
v_gene: TRBV6-1
abundance: -
j_gene: TRBJ1-2
len: 14
d_gene: -

CDR3aa: CASSPSTGGAYEQYF
CDR3nt: TGTGCCAGCAGTCCTTCGACAGGGGGCGCCTACGAGCAGTACTTC
v_gene: TRBV6-5
abundance: -
j_gene: TRBJ2-7
len: 15
d_gene: TRBD1

CDR3aa: CASSPGQGNGEQYF
CDR3nt: TGTGCCAGCAGCCCGGGACAGGGGAACGGCGAGCAGTACTTC
v_gene: TRBV7-3
abundance: -
j_gene: TRBJ2-7
len: 14
d_gene: TRBD1

CDR3aa: CASSYEPGTSGGEQYF
CDR3nt: TGCGCCAGCAGCTACGAGCCCGGGACTAGCGGGGGCGAGCAGTACTTC
v_gene: TRBV5-1
abundance: -
j_gene: TRBJ2-7
len: 16
d_gene: TRBD2

CDR3aa: CASSLRSGTPPETQYF
CDR3nt: TGTGCCAGCAGCTTAAGATCCGGGACCCCGCCGGAGACCCAGTACTTC
v_gene: TRBV11-2
abundance: -
j_gene: TRBJ2-5
len: 16
d_gene: -

CDR3aa: CASSFHRAPYEQYF
CDR3nt: TGTGCCAGCAGCTTCCACCGGGCCCCCTACGAGCAGTACTTC
v_gene: TRBV7-9
abundance: -
j_gene: TRBJ2-7
len: 14
d_gene: -

CDR3aa: CASSLTTGREQYF
CDR3nt: TGTGCCAGCAGCTTGACGACAGGGCGCGAGCAGTACTTC
v_gene: TRBV5-5
abundance: -
j_gene: TRBJ2-7
len: 13
d_gene: TRBD1

CDR3aa: CASIRLAGGDTQYF
CDR3nt: TGCGCCAGCATCCGACTAGCGGGAGGGGATACGCAGTATTTT
v_gene: TRBV23-1
abundance: -
j_gene: TRBJ2-3
len: 14
d_gene: TRBD2

CDR3aa: CASSLALAGPDTGELFF
CDR3nt: TGCGCCAGCAGCCTCGCACTGGCAGGGCCCGACACCGGGGAGCTGTTTTTT
v_gene: TRBV5-1
abundance: once
j_gene: TRBJ2-2
len: 17
d_gene: -

CDR3aa: CASSLEGASNQPQHF
CDR3nt: TGTGCCAGCAGCCTGGAGGGGGCGAGCAATCAGCCCCAGCATTTT
v_gene: TRBV4-2
abundance: -
j_gene: TRBJ1-5
len: 15
d_gene: TRBD1

CDR3aa: CASGTSGPNEQYF
CDR3nt: TGTGCCAGCGGGACTAGCGGTCCTAACGAGCAGTACTTC
v_gene: TRBV2
abundance: -
j_gene: TRBJ2-7
len: 13
d_gene: TRBD2

CDR3aa: CASTPTGNQPQHF
CDR3nt: TGTGCCAGTACCCCGACAGGCAATCAGCCCCAGCATTTT
v_gene: TRBV19
abundance: -
j_gene: TRBJ1-5
len: 13
d_gene: -

CDR3aa: CSATSLGVGEQYF
CDR3nt: TGCAGCGCTACCTCGCTGGGGGTCGGCGAGCAGTACTTC
v_gene: TRBV29-1
abundance: -
j_gene: TRBJ2-7
len: 13
d_gene: -

CDR3aa: CASSSRRSSTDTQYF
CDR3nt: TGTGCCAGCAGTTCACGTAGATCTAGCACAGATACGCAGTATTTT
v_gene: TRBV27
abundance: -
j_gene: TRBJ2-3
len: 15
d_gene: -

CDR3aa: CASRSGGHSYEQYF
CDR3nt: TGTGCCAGCAGAAGCGGGGGCCACTCCTACGAGCAGTACTTC
v_gene: TRBV6-1
abundance: -
j_gene: TRBJ2-7
len: 14
d_gene: TRBD2

CDR3aa: CASSMGRVSPLHF
CDR3nt: TGTGCCAGCAGCATGGGCAGGGTTTCACCCCTCCACTTT
v_gene: TRBV11-3
abundance: -
j_gene: TRBJ1-6
len: 13
d_gene: -

CDR3aa: CASSPGTGGSQPQHF
CDR3nt: TGTGCCAGCAGTCCCGGGACAGGGGGCAGTCAGCCCCAGCATTTT
v_gene: TRBV6-5
abundance: -
j_gene: TRBJ1-5
len: 15
d_gene: TRBD1

CDR3aa: CAWSVRGVLAKNIQYF
CDR3nt: TGTGCCTGGAGTGTACGCGGGGTGCTAGCCAAAAACATTCAGTACTTC
v_gene: TRBV30
abundance: -
j_gene: TRBJ2-4
len: 16
d_gene: -

CDR3aa: CASRNSLGGTQYF
CDR3nt: TGTGCCAGCAGAAACAGTCTAGGGGGGACCCAGTACTTC
v_gene: TRBV6-1
abundance: -
j_gene: TRBJ2-5
len: 13
d_gene: -

CDR3aa: CASSLGQGRQFF
CDR3nt: TGTGCCAGCAGCTTGGGGCAGGGTAGGCAGTTCTTC
v_gene: TRBV5-5
abundance: -
j_gene: TRBJ2-1
len: 12
d_gene: -

CDR3aa: CRVSNTQYF
CDR3nt: TGCAGGGTCAGTAATACGCAGTATTTT
v_gene: TRBV20-1
abundance: -
j_gene: TRBJ2-3
len: 9
d_gene: -

CDR3aa: CASSLGGNGNEQFF
CDR3nt: TGTGCCAGCAGCTTAGGGGGGAATGGCAATGAGCAGTTCTTC
v_gene: TRBV11-3
abundance: few
j_gene: TRBJ2-1
len: 14
d_gene: -